This TCR beta chain came from a study of cytomegalovirus exposure and HLA in healthy donors. This clone was recorded a few times. Primers included in the PCR were 60 Vbeta and 13 Jbeta primers. Repertoires were generated with immunoSEQ multiplex PCR, while TCRdb's copy carries only in-frame clones and drops some. The table has about 67,000 clones, 68% seen once. Germline CDR1 and CDR2: SGHVS and FQNEAQ. Trimming stripped 4 bases from V and 5 bases from J, with 11 bases between. The CDR3 sequence is 14 residues long. Material for sequencing was PBMCs. This clonotype was sampled from a woman aged 25-40 years in good health and CMV-seronegative. The chain has TRBV7-8 and TRBJ1-4, with D perhaps matching TRBD1 (6 bases). In DNA form, the CDR3 reads TGTGCCAGCAGCTCCCTTAGGGGGAATGAAAAACTGTTTTTT. This gives the protein CASSSLRGNEKLFF.